Sequencing of this T cell receptor beta chain was carried out in a study of cytomegalovirus exposure and HLA in healthy donors. 60 Vbeta and 13 Jbeta primers were used in PCR. Generated by immunoSEQ multiplex PCR, the TCRdb table keeps only in-frame clones and is missing some. The sample shows approximately 150,000 clones, roughly 80% of them seen only once. This clone occurred once. The sequencing sample was made of PBMCs. The receptor was derived from a woman between 18 and 30 years old in good health and CMV-seropositive.

The CDR3: CASTQVGGGYEQYF. The CDR3, as DNA: TGTGCCAGCACTCAGGTGGGAGGGGGCTACGAGCAGTACTTC. The V call is TRBV2, the J call TRBJ2-7, with a weak D call TRBD2 (7 bases). The germline CDR1 and CDR2 sequences are SNHLY and FYNNEI. The CDR3 extends over 14 amino acids. The V and J ends lost 7 bases and 3 bases respectively, with 16 bases between them.